This is a list of T cell receptor beta chains from one sample in a study of T cell clusters in autoimmune cytopenias. TCRdb re-called the multiplex PCR reads and gives one entry per CDR3 protein, without DNA. Recorded for this sample: about 12,000 distinct CDR3 sequences. In addition, the sample was reused for a study of T cell repertoires in aging, cancer and after chemotherapy.

Sequencing used peripheral blood. The receptor set was obtained from a human donor in good health. The CDR3 runs from the conserved cysteine through the conserved F or W. Some rows have no size entry. The others give once, few or many, or a class for an expanded clone.

V,J,size,CDR3
TRBV7-2,TRBJ1-4,-,CASSPTDRPVGGEKLFF
TRBV12-3/TRBV12-4,TRBJ2-3,-,CASSLWGEREGTDTQYF
TRBV20-1,TRBJ1-2,-,CSANLRDRGQGYTF
TRBV27,TRBJ1-4,medium-sized,CASRATNEKLFF
TRBV5-6,TRBJ1-2,-,CASSADGTRHYGYTF
TRBV24-1,TRBJ2-2,-,CATRESGVNTGELFF
TRBV30,TRBJ1-1,medium-sized,CAWSGQLNTEAFF
TRBV7-2,TRBJ2-2,-,CASSLAGSGELFF
TRBV15,TRBJ1-2,medium-sized,CATSRDHRGAGYTF
TRBV24-1,TRBJ2-3,-,CATSVSGGRTDTQYF
TRBV28,TRBJ1-1,-,CASSWSGGNTEAFF
TRBV6-2/TRBV6-3,TRBJ1-6,medium-sized,CASSSGTGGSSPLHF
TRBV7-2,TRBJ2-3,-,CASSSDRAVDTQYF
TRBV20-1,TRBJ1-6,-,CSARSERSPLHF
TRBV7-9,TRBJ2-3,-,CASSLNTGGDTDTQYF
TRBV6-2/TRBV6-3,TRBJ1-5,-,CASSVQAHQPQHF
TRBV20-1,TRBJ1-4,medium-sized,CSARDAGEKLFF
TRBV19,TRBJ1-5,-,CASSIGRNGNQPQHF
TRBV5-4,TRBJ1-2,-,CASRRQGYYYGYTF